This T cell receptor (beta chain) was sequenced for a study of blood T cell repertoires in COVID-19. Turning to the study itself: Samples taken during acute and convalescent COVID-19 were collected in the United States, Italy and Spain. T cells, B-cell-depleted T cells, or PBMCs supplied cDNA or gDNA.

Libraries were prepared by immunoSEQ multiplex PCR; TCRdb keeps only in-frame clonotypes and omits some of them. The sample yields some 250,000 clones, about nine tenths seen once. Germline CDR1 is LGHDT and CDR2 is YNNKEL (reference sequence). There are 17 residues in the CDR3. V dropped 1 base and J dropped 5; count of bases not matched to a gene: 11. The chain recombines TRBV3-1 (or the pseudogene TRBV3-2) with TRBJ2-3, with TRBD2 matching over 8 bases. The sequenced sample was peripheral blood. This TCR was sampled from a man younger than 45 who had recovered from COVID-19. CDR3 amino acids: CASSQVGSGGAGDTQYF. The CDR3 coding sequence is TGTGCCAGCAGCCAAGTTGGGTCGGGGGGGGCGGGAGATACGCAGTATTTT.